This is a list of T cell receptor beta chains from one sample in a study of T cells in Graves' hyperthyroidism and ophthalmopathy. TCRdb re-analysed the multiplex PCR reads in MiXCR, keeping a single row per CDR3 protein. In the table there are about 480,000 distinct CDR3 sequences, around an eighth of which are singletons. The sample taken for sequencing was blood. The receptors stem from a woman aged 18-29 years with Graves' hyperthyroidism. CDR3s include the opening cysteine and the closing phenylalanine or tryptophan. A D gene is named only where the DNA matches it firmly. The size field is filled for only some rows; it gives once, few, many or a size class.

d_gene	v_gene	j_gene	abundance	CDR3aa	CDR3nt
TRBD1	TRBV7-6	TRBJ2-7	many	CASSPGTDGYEQYF	TGTGCCAGCAGCCCCGGGACAGACGGCTACGAGCAGTACTTC
TRBD1	TRBV19	TRBJ2-7	many	CASSFNDRVGEQYF	TGTGCCAGTAGCTTCAACGACAGGGTTGGGGAGCAGTACTTC
TRBD2	TRBV7-3	TRBJ2-2	NA	CASTKGSGRSGELFF	TGTGCCAGCACAAAGGGTAGCGGGAGATCCGGGGAGCTGTTTTTT
NA	TRBV11-3	TRBJ1-5	many	CASSGGGYNQPQHF	TGTGCCAGCAGCGGCGGCGGTTATAATCAGCCCCAGCATTTT
NA	TRBV7-8	TRBJ2-3	many	CASSLAVGDYFTDTQYF	TGTGCCAGCAGCTTAGCGGTAGGAGACTACTTCACAGATACGCAGTATTTT
NA	TRBV2	TRBJ2-7	many	CASGYYEQYF	TGTGCCAGCGGGTACTACGAGCAGTACTTC
NA	TRBV11-2	TRBJ2-7	many	CASSGDGQQYF	TGTGCCAGCAGCGGAGATGGGCAGCAGTACTTC
TRBD2	TRBV7-9	TRBJ2-1	many	CASSVRLADNEQFF	TGTGCCAGCAGCGTCAGACTAGCGGACAATGAGCAGTTCTTC
NA	TRBV7-3	TRBJ1-1	many	CASSLTGDHTEAFF	TGTGCCAGCAGCTTAACAGGGGATCACACTGAAGCTTTCTTT
TRBD1	TRBV3-1	TRBJ1-1	many	CASSRRDRGEAFF	TGTGCCAGCAGCCGAAGAGACAGGGGTGAAGCTTTCTTT
NA	TRBV10-2	TRBJ2-2	few	CASSALTGELFF	TGCGCCAGCAGTGCTTTAACCGGGGAGCTGTTTTTT
TRBD2	TRBV19	TRBJ2-1	many	CASSILSTSGGYNEQFF	TGTGCCAGTAGTATCCTCTCAACTAGCGGGGGGTACAATGAGCAGTTCTTC
NA	TRBV6-1	TRBJ2-5	many	CASVRQGGGETQYF	TGTGCCAGCGTAAGACAGGGAGGGGGAGAGACCCAGTACTTC
NA	TRBV5-1	TRBJ2-3	many	CASSLALVSTDTQYF	TGCGCCAGCAGCTTGGCCTTGGTCAGCACAGATACGCAGTATTTT